This TCR beta chain stems from a study of patients and donors after allogeneic stem cell transplantation. This clonotype was observed a handful of times. TCRdb called the RT-PCR reads again in MiXCR, with one record for every CDR3 protein. In the table there are about 40,000 distinct CDR3 sequences, 25% to 35% of which are singletons. V lost 3 bases, J lost 3 bases, and 11 bases lay in between. This CDR3 is 14 amino acids long. This TCR was sampled from a human donor who was either an allogeneic HSCT recipient or a stem cell or donor lymphocyte infusion donor (not recorded which). It is not recorded whose cells these are; they may come from a transplant donor. This sequence joins TRBV12-3 or TRBV12-4 and TRBJ1-2; D might be TRBD1 (5 bases). The sequenced sample consisted of blood, either unsorted or a sorted T cell fraction (not recorded which). CDR3 bases: TGTGCCAGCAGTTTCCTTCAGGGAGACTATGGCTACACCTTC. Protein product: CASSFLQGDYGYTF.